The entry that follows covers one TCR beta chain sequence. Its cognate antigen is unknown. The sample originates from a study of cytotoxic CD8 clonotypes in ibrutinib-treated CLL. Study information: The average sample held approximately 260,000 productive templates and tens of thousands of productive rearrangements.

Researchers set a sequencing depth target of 1 in 200,000 to 1 in 1 million T cells. This table comes from immunoSEQ multiplex PCR, and its TCRdb copy is limited to in-frame clones, with some not included. This sample has 20,000 to 30,000 clones; 55% to 75% occur once, and the top ten carry 40% to 55%. V was pared by 3 bases and J by 2 bases, with 12 bases between. The CDR3 contains 15 residues. CDR1 is SGHTA and CDR2 is FQGNSA in the germline V gene. The study, taken as a whole, reports: Clonality was elevated at ibrutinib response and had returned toward baseline at progression. Timing of sampling differed between sustained-remission and progressing patients.

The sequences come from PBMCs, collected after 12 months of ibrutinib treatment. The chain uses TRBV7-2 and TRBJ2-3; D is possibly TRBD2 (6 bases). This receptor was identified in a human donor with chronic lymphocytic leukemia. The CDR3 region is CASSLVGGITDTQYF. The DNA for the CDR3 is TGTGCCAGCAGCTTGGTGGGGGGAATCACAGATACGCAGTATTTT.